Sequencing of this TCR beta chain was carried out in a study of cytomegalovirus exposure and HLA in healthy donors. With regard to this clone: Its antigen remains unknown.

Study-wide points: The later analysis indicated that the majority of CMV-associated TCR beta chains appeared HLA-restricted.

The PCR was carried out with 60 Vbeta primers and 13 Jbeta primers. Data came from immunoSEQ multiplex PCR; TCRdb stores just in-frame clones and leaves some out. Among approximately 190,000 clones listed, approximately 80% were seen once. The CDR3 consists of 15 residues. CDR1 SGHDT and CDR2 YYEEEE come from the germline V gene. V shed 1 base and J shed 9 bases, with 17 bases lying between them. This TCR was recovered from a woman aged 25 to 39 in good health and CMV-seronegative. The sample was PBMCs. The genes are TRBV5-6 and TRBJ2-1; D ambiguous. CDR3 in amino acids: CASSLKPTPHGEQFF. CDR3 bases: TGTGCCAGCAGCTTGAAACCAACCCCCCACGGTGAGCAGTTCTTC.